The 8 T cell receptor beta chains below come from one sample, sequenced in a study of T cells in Graves' hyperthyroidism and ophthalmopathy. RNA transcripts gave rise to amplified TCR beta CDR3 regions. The HTBI set primed first-round TCR CDR3 RT-PCR. TCRdb recomputed calls from the multiplex PCR reads with MiXCR, one row per CDR3 protein. The sample carries 450,000 to 500,000 distinct CDR3 sequences, 22% recorded once. Specimen: blood. The origin of the receptors is a woman aged 70-85 years with Graves' ophthalmopathy.

The table lists this clonotype with many counts. The J gene is TRBJ1-5, the V gene TRBV2, with 7 bases fitting TRBD1. The CDR3 length is 15 residues. Losses at the gene ends were 1 base for V and 4 bases for J; bases not matched to a gene: 4. Germline CDR1 SNHLY, CDR2 FYNNEI. CDR3 DNA sequence: TGTGCCAGCAGTGAAGGGACAGGATCTAATCAGCCCCAGCATTTT. It codes for CASSEGTGSNQPQHF.

V usage is TRBV6-1 and J usage is TRBJ1-6, with D maybe TRBD1 (5 bases). The V end was cut by 6 bases, the J end by 10 bases, with 19 bases between. The length of the CDR3 is 15 residues. The germline V gene encodes CDR1 MNHNS and CDR2 SASEGT. The CDR3 DNA reads as TGTGCCAGCAGCTACCCCGGAGGGGTGTCATCACCCCTCCACTTT. Protein product: CASSYPGGVSSPLHF.

The chain uses TRBV7-9 and TRBJ2-6, with TRBD1 matching over 8 bases. The CDR3 is 19 amino acids. V was clipped by 5 bases and J by 0 bases; unmatched bases: 12. The germline V gene has CDR1 SEHNR and CDR2 FQNEAQ (reference sequence). In DNA, the CDR3 is TGTGCCAGCAGCCCCAGGCGGGGACAGGACCTCTCTGGGGCCAACGTCCTGACTTTC. Translation gives CASSPRRGQDLSGANVLTF. The variable domain in full, completed from reference TRBV7-9 and TRBJ2-6, reads DTGVSQNPRHKITKRGQNVTFRCDPISEHNRLYWYRQTLGQGPEFLTYFQNEAQLEKSRLLSDRFSAERPKGSFSTLEIQRTEQGDSAMYLCASSPRRGQDLSGANVLTFGAGSRLTVL.

This clonotype was counted once. This could be a read error, since a much larger clone is one nucleotide away. The J gene is TRBJ1-2, the V gene TRBV3-1; D gene ambiguous. The ends were cut back, 6 bases at V and 3 bases at J, with 14 bases in the middle. The CDR3 totals 14 residues. The V gene's germline CDR1 is LGHDT and CDR2 YNNKEL (reference sequence). For the CDR3, the DNA is TGTGCCAGCAGGCCGCAGACGTCCTACTATGGCTACACCTTC. This codes for CASRPQTSYYGYTF.

The chain employs TRBV10-2 and TRBJ2-1; 11 bases are a match to TRBD2. CDR1 and CDR2 from the germline V gene are WSHSY and SAAADI. This CDR3 region has 14 residues. V lost 7 bases to trimming and J lost 7 bases; unmatched junction nucleotides: 6. CDR3 residues: CASTLAGARNEQFF. The CDR3 nucleotides are TGCGCCAGCACACTAGCGGGAGCTCGGAATGAGCAGTTCTTC.

This clonotype was observed a handful of times. The chain is built from TRBV10-2 and TRBJ1-3, with D perhaps matching TRBD1 (5 bases). Trimming took 4 bases from V and 0 from J, leaving 10 bases between them. Germline values: CDR1 WSHSY, CDR2 SAAADI. The CDR3 spans 15 residues. The CDR3 protein is CASSVMDNSGNTIYF. The DNA of the CDR3 is TGCGCCAGCAGTGTCATGGACAACTCTGGAAACACCATATATTTT.

The chain uses TRBV19 and TRBJ2-1; 7 nucleotides line up with TRBD1. Unmatched junction bases numbered 8, after V lost 3 bases and J lost 6 bases. The germline V gene has CDR1 LNHDA and CDR2 SQIVND (reference sequence). The CDR3 is 15 amino acids. The CDR3 DNA reads TGTGCCAGTAGTATTAGGCAGGGGGTGGTCAATGAGCAGTTCTTC. As protein: CASSIRQGVVNEQFF. The entire variable domain, with the rest obtained from reference TRBV19 and TRBJ2-1, is as follows: DGGITQSPKYLFRKEGQNVTLSCEQNLNHDAMYWYRQDPGQGLRLIYYSQIVNDFQKGDIAEGYSVSREKKESFPLTVTSAQKNPTAFYLCASSIRQGVVNEQFFGPGTRLTVL.

The chain combines TRBV20-1 with TRBJ2-7, with 8 positions matching TRBD2. This CDR3 spans 17 amino acids. CDR1 is DFQATT, CDR2 SNEGSKA, per germline (reference sequence). Trimming at V came to 0 bases and at J to 2 bases, leaving 12 bases not matched to a gene. CDR3 loop: CSARDVGSGRATYEQYF. The CDR3 DNA follows: TGCAGTGCTAGAGATGTCGGAAGCGGGAGAGCTACCTACGAGCAGTACTTC.